The sequence of this TCR beta chain was determined in a study of monozygotic twins with inflammatory bowel disease. Study-wide points: T cell subtypes that differed could not be told apart.

TCRdb reworked the 5' RACE reads into one entry per CDR3 protein, no DNA. The listing records under 350,000 distinct CDR3 sequences. A remark on this clonotype: Its specificity is unknown.

The clonotype comes from a human donor with ulcerative colitis or Crohn's disease, or a healthy co-twin of an affected twin (not recorded which). The specimen sequenced was blood.

The chain's CDR3 is CASRASTDTQYF. The V and J genes are TRBV3-1 and TRBJ2-3. Per the germline V gene, CDR1 is LGHDT and CDR2 is YNNKEL (reference sequence). There are 12 residues in the CDR3.